What follows is one T cell receptor (beta chain) and its context. Antigen specificity is unknown. Clones were sequenced by immunoSEQ multiplex PCR, and TCRdb holds only the in-frame ones, with some missing. The profile shows approximately 60,000 clones, roughly 84% of them singletons. The entry originates in a study of OX40 agonist ivuxolimab in advanced cancers. With V trimmed by 6 bases and J by 15 bases, 21 bases remained unmatched. The CDR3 covers 15 residues. The germline CDR1 and CDR2 sequences are SQVTM and ANQGSEA. Overall study findings and caveats: Relatively little clonal expansion, among the lowest observed, appeared in partial responders at 0.1-3.0 mg/kg.

The chain links TRBV29-1 to TRBJ2-1, with 9 bases matching TRBD1. The sequencing used CD4+ or CD8+ T cells sorted from blood, collected in a trial of the OX40 agonist ivuxolimab. The clonotype originates from an adult with an advanced solid tumor such as melanoma, head and neck, liver or kidney cancer. Here the CDR3 DNA reads TGCAGCGTCCCCAAGGTTACAGGGGGCGAAATTTACCCGTTCTTC. Translated: CSVPKVTGGEIYPFF.